The following is a T cell receptor (beta chain) sequence with its context. Its target is not known. A single record per CDR3 protein comes from TCRdb applying MiXCR to the 5' RACE reads. The sample records some 500,000 distinct CDR3 sequences, approximately 14% being singletons. The germline V gene encodes CDR1 SGHRS and CDR2 YFSETQ. Trimming stripped 0 bases from V and 0 bases from J, with 10 bases between. There are 15 residues in the CDR3. The data were taken from a study of identical twins. Study observations and caveats: High-abundance cord blood beta clonotypes had fewer insertions; memory repertoires showed none. Within beta out-of-frame sequences, the excess sharing observed between twins was weaker.

These data also featured in a second study, about yellow fever vaccine responses in identical twins. That paper states: The authors reported partly convergent, partly personalized vaccine responses in identical twins.

The sample taken for sequencing was CD4+ T cells sorted from blood. The rearrangement joins TRBV5-1 to TRBJ2-7, with D possibly TRBD2 on 5 matching bases. This TCR came from a young woman in good health. CDR3 coding DNA: TGCGCCAGCAGCTTGGATAGCGCGAGCTCCTACGAGCAGTACTTC. Its protein product is CASSLDSASSYEQYF.